Here is one T cell receptor beta chain with its context. The sample originates from a study of blood T cell repertoires in COVID-19. About the research overall: There were acute and convalescent COVID-19 samples, and they came from the United States, Italy and Spain. In each case, the material was cDNA or gDNA derived from T cells, B-cell-depleted T cells, or PBMCs.

CDR1 is SGHNT and CDR2 is YYREEE in the germline V gene (reference sequence). V trimming: 2 bases; J trimming: 5 bases; junction bases outside the gene matches: 9. The CDR3 loop spans 15 amino acids. As originally analysed: Counts of nucleated cells, estimated from reference gene primer amplification, were obtained. Only in-frame clones appear in the TCRdb table, and some are missing; sequencing was by immunoSEQ multiplex PCR. That table is the source of V, J and clone size, and D and trimming were worked out from the DNA. This table holds 95,000 to 150,000 clones, 70% to 85% found once. The source material was peripheral blood. This chain joins TRBV5-4 and TRBJ2-5; 7 positions match TRBD1. This clonotype originated in a woman in her 70s with acute or convalescent COVID-19. As DNA, the CDR3 is TGTGCCAGCAGCTTACCCCCGGGACAGCCGGAGACCCAGTACTTC. Translated, it gives CASSLPPGQPETQYF.